Reported below is one TCR beta chain. Its antigen is unidentified. Germline assignment: CDR1 SEHNR and CDR2 FQNEAQ (reference sequence). The CDR3 is 12 amino acids. V lost 3 bases and J 6 bases, leaving 6 bases between the germline ends. Clones were read by immunoSEQ multiplex PCR, and TCRdb kept only the in-frame ones, dropping some. The sample has 120,000 or so clones; just over 90% are singletons. The data stem from a study of graft-versus-host responses after intestinal transplantation. Study summary: Recipients got multivisceral, liver-intestinal, or isolated intestinal transplants.

The V gene is TRBV7-9, the J gene TRBJ1-5; D is ambiguous. This sample comprised unstimulated CD8+ T cells sorted from spleen or lymph node cells, obtained before intestinal transplant. This TCR was recovered from a human donor who received an intestinal transplant. The CDR3 bases are TGTGCCAGCAGCTTGGGATTTCAGCCCCAGCATTTT. It translates to CASSLGFQPQHF.